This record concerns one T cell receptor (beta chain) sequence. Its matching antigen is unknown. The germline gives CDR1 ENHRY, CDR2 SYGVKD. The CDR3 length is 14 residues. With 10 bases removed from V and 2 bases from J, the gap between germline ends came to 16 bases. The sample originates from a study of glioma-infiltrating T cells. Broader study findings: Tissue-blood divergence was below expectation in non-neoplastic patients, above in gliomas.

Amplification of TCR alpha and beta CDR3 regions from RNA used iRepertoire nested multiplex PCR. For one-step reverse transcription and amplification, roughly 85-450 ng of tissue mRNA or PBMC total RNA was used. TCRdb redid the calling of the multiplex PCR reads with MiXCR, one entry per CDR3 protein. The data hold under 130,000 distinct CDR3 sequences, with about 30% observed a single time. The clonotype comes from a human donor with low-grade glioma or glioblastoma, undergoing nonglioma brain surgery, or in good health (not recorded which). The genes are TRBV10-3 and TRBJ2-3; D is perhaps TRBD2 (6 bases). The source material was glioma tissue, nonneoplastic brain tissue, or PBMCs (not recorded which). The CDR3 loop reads CATRDSTPTDTQYF. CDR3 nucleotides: TGTGCCACCCGGGACTCCACCCCCACAGATACGCAGTATTTT.